These T cell receptor beta chains were read from a single sample in a study of blood T cell repertoires in COVID-19. Clones were sequenced by immunoSEQ multiplex PCR, and TCRdb holds only the in-frame ones, with some missing. The sample yields about 110,000 clones, 70% to 85% seen once. Specimen: peripheral blood. Source of these receptors: a woman in her fifties or sixties with acute or convalescent COVID-19. Both conserved end residues are part of each CDR3. D genes are given only for firm matches. Only part of the rows carry a size: once, few, many, or a class if the clone is expanded.

clone_size,j_call,v_call,d_call,cdr3_aa,cdr3_nt
NA,TRBJ2-7,TRBV27,TRBD2,CASSLGGRALDEQYF,TGTGCCAGCAGTTTGGGCGGGAGGGCCCTCGACGAGCAGTACTTC
NA,TRBJ2-7,TRBV18,TRBD1,CASSPRQGDAYEQYF,TGTGCCAGCTCACCAAGACAGGGGGATGCGTACGAGCAGTACTTC
NA,TRBJ1-2,TRBV6-4,NA,CASRRDNRYTF,TGTGCCAGCAGGAGGGACAACCGCTACACCTTC
NA,TRBJ2-7,TRBV5-1,TRBD1,CASSFGQGTVYEQYF,TGCGCCAGCAGCTTCGGACAGGGGACCGTTTACGAGCAGTACTTC
NA,TRBJ2-2,TRBV2,NA,CASSKQVWGTGELFF,TGTGCCAGCTCTAAACAGGTTTGGGGCACCGGGGAGCTGTTTTTT
NA,TRBJ2-5,TRBV21-1,NA,CASSKVGRYGGSQETQYF,TGTGCCAGCAGCAAAGTGGGGAGATATGGTGGATCACAAGAGACCCAGTACTTC
NA,TRBJ2-7,TRBV5-1,NA,CASSLVEGYEQYF,TGCGCCAGCAGCTTGGTTGAGGGATACGAGCAGTACTTC
NA,TRBJ2-3,TRBV3-1/TRBV3-2,NA,CASSQVERTDTQYF,TGTGCCAGCAGCCAAGTAGAGCGCACAGATACGCAGTATTTT
NA,TRBJ2-1,TRBV19,NA,CASSGWTSHSYNEQFF,TGTGCCAGTAGTGGGTGGACATCGCACTCCTACAATGAGCAGTTCTTC
NA,TRBJ1-2,TRBV5-1,TRBD1,CASSPDGTGFSGYTF,TGCGCCAGCAGCCCCGACGGGACAGGGTTTAGTGGCTACACCTTC
NA,TRBJ2-3,TRBV27,NA,CASSLESPIGTQYF,TGTGCCAGCAGTTTAGAATCCCCAATCGGTACGCAGTATTTT
NA,TRBJ2-3,TRBV5-1,TRBD2,CASSSHGGTDTQYF,TGCGCCAGCAGCTCCCACGGGGGGACAGATACGCAGTATTTT
NA,TRBJ1-2,TRBV2,TRBD1,CASNLPGGAGYGYTF,TGTGCCAGCAACCTCCCAGGGGGCGCTGGCTATGGCTACACCTTC
NA,TRBJ1-2,TRBV4-2,TRBD1,CASSQDGTGAEYGYTF,TGTGCCAGCAGCCAAGATGGGACAGGGGCGGAATATGGCTACACCTTC
NA,TRBJ2-5,TRBV28,NA,CASTPYPSDRQPGTQYF,TGTGCCAGCACCCCATATCCCTCGGACAGACAGCCGGGGACCCAGTACTTC
NA,TRBJ2-7,TRBV5-4,TRBD1,CASSLNGDRVYEQYF,TGTGCCAGCAGCTTGAACGGGGACAGGGTCTACGAGCAGTACTTC
NA,TRBJ2-7,TRBV15,NA,CATSRDTAYEQYF,TGTGCCACCAGCAGGGACACTGCCTACGAGCAGTACTTC
NA,TRBJ2-7,TRBV5-5,TRBD1,CASSLGQDYEQYF,TGTGCCAGCAGCCTGGGACAGGACTACGAGCAGTACTTC
NA,TRBJ2-5,TRBV9,NA,CASSVGGGSPETQYF,TGTGCCAGCAGCGTAGGGGGGGGCTCTCCGGAGACCCAGTACTTC
NA,TRBJ2-3,TRBV6-5,NA,CASSPDWSTDTQYF,TGTGCCAGCAGTCCGGACTGGAGCACAGATACGCAGTATTTT
NA,TRBJ2-1,TRBV6-2/TRBV6-3,NA,CASSYSSGNYNEQFF,TGTGCCAGCAGTTACTCATCAGGGAACTACAATGAGCAGTTCTTC
NA,TRBJ2-5,TRBV28,TRBD1,CASRTGGIPQYF,TGTGCCTCCCGGACAGGGGGCATTCCCCAGTACTTC
NA,TRBJ2-7,TRBV6-5,TRBD1,CASSLRDREYF,TGTGCCAGCAGTCTACGGGACAGGGAGTACTTC
NA,TRBJ2-3,TRBV5-1,NA,CASSPGGGTITDTQYF,TGCGCCAGCAGCCCGGGGGGCGGGACGATCACAGATACGCAGTATTTT
NA,TRBJ2-7,TRBV18,TRBD1,CASSPGQWVASYEQYF,TGTGCCAGCTCACCGGGACAGTGGGTTGCCTCCTACGAGCAGTACTTC
NA,TRBJ2-1,TRBV3-1/TRBV3-2,NA,CASSRPLGRGTYNEQFF,TGTGCCAGCAGCCGGCCGCTTGGCCGCGGAACATACAATGAGCAGTTCTTC
NA,TRBJ1-1,TRBV5-1,NA,CASSFTGSLPNTEAFF,TGCGCCAGCAGCTTTACCGGGTCCTTACCAAACACTGAAGCTTTCTTT
NA,TRBJ1-5,TRBV2,NA,CASSVGLHQPQHF,TGTGCCAGCAGTGTCGGACTACATCAGCCCCAGCATTTT
NA,TRBJ2-2,TRBV2,NA,CASRAGSAGELFF,TGTGCCAGCAGGGCAGGGTCGGCCGGGGAGCTGTTTTTT
NA,TRBJ2-7,TRBV6-1,NA,CASSEGPQGLGYEQYF,TGTGCCAGCAGTGAAGGTCCGCAGGGGCTGGGGTACGAGCAGTACTTC
NA,TRBJ2-1,TRBV19,TRBD1,CASSIGRGGPQQFF,TGTGCCAGTAGTATAGGCCGAGGGGGCCCTCAGCAGTTCTTC
NA,TRBJ2-1,TRBV5-1,TRBD1,CASSILGQGPSKQFF,TGCGCCAGCAGCATCCTAGGACAGGGGCCCTCGAAGCAGTTCTTC
once,TRBJ1-6,TRBV2,NA,CASSGQDGGPLHF,TGTGCCAGCAGTGGACAGGACGGTGGACCCCTCCACTTT
NA,TRBJ1-5,TRBV28,NA,CASTPPGRNQPQHF,TGTGCCAGCACTCCCCCCGGGAGGAATCAGCCCCAGCATTTT
NA,TRBJ1-5,TRBV5-1,TRBD1,CASSFDRGGQPQHF,TGCGCCAGCAGCTTTGACAGGGGTGGTCAGCCCCAGCATTTT
NA,TRBJ2-1,TRBV29-1,NA,CSAPGFSYNEQFF,TGCAGCGCCCCAGGATTCTCCTACAATGAGCAGTTCTTC
NA,TRBJ1-6,TRBV5-1,TRBD1,CASSLGQGANSPLHF,TGCGCCAGCAGCCTGGGACAGGGGGCGAATTCACCCCTCCACTTT
NA,TRBJ2-5,TRBV6-5,NA,CASRRITEETQYF,TGTGCCAGCAGACGAATAACAGAAGAGACCCAGTACTTC
NA,TRBJ2-5,TRBV7-8,TRBD2,CASSFRKRGTLGETQYF,TGTGCCAGCAGCTTCAGAAAGCGGGGTACCTTGGGGGAGACCCAGTACTTC
NA,TRBJ2-2,TRBV6-2/TRBV6-3,NA,CASSPTRLRIGELFF,TGTGCCAGCAGTCCCACCCGACTAAGGATCGGGGAGCTGTTTTTT
NA,TRBJ1-2,TRBV19,TRBD1,CASGRTGAYYGYTF,TGTGCCAGTGGCCGGACAGGGGCGTACTATGGCTACACCTTC
NA,TRBJ2-1,TRBV19,TRBD2,CATTQRERYNEQFF,TGTGCCACCACACAGCGGGAGCGCTACAATGAGCAGTTCTTC
NA,TRBJ2-7,TRBV7-2,TRBD2,CASSLGLAGFYEQYF,TGTGCCAGCAGCTTAGGGCTAGCGGGCTTTTACGAGCAGTACTTC
few,TRBJ2-7,TRBV2,NA,CASSEYYEQYF,TGTGCCAGCAGTGAGTACTACGAGCAGTACTTC
NA,TRBJ2-3,TRBV6-6,TRBD1,CASRSPGQISTDTQYF,TGTGCCAGCAGGTCGCCGGGACAGATTAGCACAGATACGCAGTATTTT
NA,TRBJ2-7,TRBV2,TRBD2,CASSEVGASGTYEQYF,TGTGCCAGCAGTGAAGTTGGGGCTAGCGGAACCTACGAGCAGTACTTC
few,TRBJ1-6,TRBV6-5,NA,CASSYRGPHNSPLHF,TGTGCCAGCAGTTACAGGGGCCCGCATAATTCACCCCTCCACTTT
NA,TRBJ1-5,TRBV2,TRBD1,CASSFDRGHSNQPQHF,TGTGCCAGCAGTTTCGACAGGGGGCATAGCAATCAGCCCCAGCATTTT
few,TRBJ2-4,TRBV9,TRBD1,CASSASGQGENIQYF,TGTGCCAGCAGCGCCTCCGGACAGGGGGAAAACATTCAGTACTTC
NA,TRBJ2-7,TRBV29-1,TRBD2,CSVRTSGYEQYF,TGCAGCGTTAGGACTAGCGGCTACGAGCAGTACTTC
NA,TRBJ2-7,TRBV4-2,NA,CASSRGHTYEQYF,TGTGCCAGCAGTCGAGGACACACCTACGAGCAGTACTTC
NA,TRBJ1-2,TRBV19,NA,CASTDGGALGGYTF,TGTGCCAGTACCGACGGGGGAGCACTCGGTGGCTACACCTTC